The 4 T cell receptor beta chains listed next were all sequenced from one sample in a study of blood T cell repertoires in COVID-19 (dated by TCRdb to about 2020). The library was built by means of the immunoSEQ multiplex PCR assay. In its TCRdb copy, this immuneACCESS table keeps in-frame sequences only and misses some clones. Where compared with another copy, unresolved V genes explain less than half of these, and the others have no known cause. The sample table lists fewer than 200,000 clones, roughly four fifths of them with a count of one. The top ten constitute 9.5% to 15% of the sample. The specimen was PBMCs or T cells enriched from blood (not recorded which). All receptors come from a man between 50 and 59 years old who had recovered from COVID-19.

With respect to this clone: The sample holds other DNA sequences that translate to the same CDR3. V usage is TRBV18 and J usage is TRBJ1-1, with 7 positions matching TRBD1. This CDR3 is built from 15 residues. Trimming removed 4 bases from V and 1 base from J; junction bases left unmatched: 6. Germline CDR1 reads KGHSH; CDR2 reads LQKENI. CDR3 sequence reads: CASSQEQGRNTEAFF. The CDR3 DNA is TGTGCCAGCTCACAAGAACAGGGGAGGAACACTGAAGCTTTCTTT.

The chain carries TRBV11-2 and TRBJ2-7; 9 bases map to TRBD1. Per the germline V gene, CDR1 is SGHAT and CDR2 is FQNNGV. The CDR3 is 16 amino acids. Trimming took 4 bases from V and 3 from J; bases not matched to a gene: 10. As DNA, the CDR3 is TGTGCCAGCAGCTCCAGATCCGGGACAGGGCGCTACGAGCAGTACTTC. The encoded protein is CASSSRSGTGRYEQYF.

The chain joins TRBV12-5 to TRBJ2-1; 13 positions match TRBD2. There are 18 residues in the CDR3. Germline CDR1 reads LGHNT; CDR2 reads FRNRAP. J lost 4 bases, V lost 3 bases, and 9 bases had no gene match. The CDR3 protein is CASGFGPLAGGVYNEQFF. The CDR3 DNA sequence: TGTGCTAGTGGTTTTGGCCCACTAGCGGGGGGGGTTTACAATGAGCAGTTCTTC.

Points on this clone: This sample also contains other DNA sequences that code for the same CDR3. The gene calls are TRBV7-2 and TRBJ1-2, with 8 bases matching TRBD1. CDR1 and CDR2 from the germline V gene are SGHTA and FQGNSA. The CDR3 consists of 13 residues. Germline trimming cut 5 bases from V and 5 bases from J; bases unmatched to any gene: 4. The CDR3 nucleotides read TGTGCCAGCAGCCGTGACAGGGGATATGGCTACACCTTC. The encoded protein is CASSRDRGYGYTF.